The 5 T cell receptor beta chains in this list originate from one sample, sequenced in a study of post-analysis software for immune sequencing data. These receptors are not linked to any known antigen. General study points: Controls showed lower frequencies than patients for roughly five TRBV segments, and TRBV5-6, TRBV5-1 and TRBV20-1 were among these.

cDNA libraries of TCR beta carried unique molecular identifiers. One entry per CDR3 protein, called by TCRdb with MiXCR from the PCR reads. Found here are approximately 260,000 distinct CDR3 sequences, 35% to 40% of them singletons; the top ten hold less than 6%. Sequencing was carried out using blood. Receptors were obtained from a girl aged 5-17 years with multiple sclerosis.

This chain links TRBV20-1 with TRBJ2-3, with TRBD2 matching 9 bases. Per the germline V gene, CDR1 is DFQATT and CDR2 is SNEGSKA (reference sequence). The length of the CDR3 is 16 residues. The trim removed 1 base at V and 6 bases at J, leaving 11 bases unmatched. Here the CDR3 DNA reads TGCAGTGCTAGAGCAGAGTTAGCGGGGGCGGTGGATACGCAGTATTTT. It encodes CSARAELAGAVDTQYF.

As concerns this clonotype: With a much larger clone just one base away, this may be a read error. The chain combines TRBV7-3 with TRBJ1-2; no reliable D call. This CDR3 region has 17 residues. Trimming removed 2 bases from V and 0 bases from J, with 16 bases in between. Germline V gene sequence: CDR1 SGHTA, CDR2 FQGTGA. CDR3 residues: CASSLAYATEANYGYTF. Written as DNA, the CDR3 is TGTGCCAGCAGCTTAGCTTACGCGACGGAAGCTAACTATGGCTACACCTTC.

This clonotype was seen only a few times. The rearrangement links TRBV12-3 or TRBV12-4 to TRBJ1-1; 7 positions match TRBD1. The CDR3 contains 16 residues. V was pared by 3 bases and J by 0 bases, with 7 bases of the junction left unmatched. CDR3 residues: CASSFRTGTVNTEAFF. In DNA, the CDR3 is TGTGCCAGCAGTTTCCGGACAGGTACGGTGAACACTGAAGCTTTCTTT.

This clonotype was seen many times. The V and J genes are TRBV6-6 and TRBJ2-7, with D perhaps TRBD2 (7 bases). V lost 2 bases and J 5 bases, leaving 13 bases between the germline ends. CDR3 length: 14 residues. The germline gives CDR1 MNHNY, CDR2 SVGAGI (reference sequence). The DNA of the CDR3 is TGTGCCAGCAGTTACCGGGGGGCTTTGGACGAGCAGTACTTC. It translates to CASSYRGALDEQYF.

This clonotype was recorded many times. CDR3 nucleotide sequence: TGCAGTGCACCGACTCAAGGCTATGGCTACACCTTC. It codes for CSAPTQGYGYTF. The chain employs TRBV20-1 and TRBJ1-2; no clear D. Germline V gene sequence: CDR1 DFQATT, CDR2 SNEGSKA (reference sequence). The CDR3 consists of 12 residues. The V gene lost 6 bases and the J gene lost 4 bases, with 12 bases spanning the gap.